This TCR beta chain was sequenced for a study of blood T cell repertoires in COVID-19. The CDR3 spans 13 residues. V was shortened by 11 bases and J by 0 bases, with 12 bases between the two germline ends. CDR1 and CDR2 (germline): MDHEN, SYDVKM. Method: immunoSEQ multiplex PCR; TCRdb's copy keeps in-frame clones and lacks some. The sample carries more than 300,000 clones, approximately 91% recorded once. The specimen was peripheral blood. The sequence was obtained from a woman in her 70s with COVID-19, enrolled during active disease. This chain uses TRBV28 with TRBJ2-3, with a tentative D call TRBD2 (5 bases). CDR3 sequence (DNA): TGTGCCGGACGGGAAACTAGCACAGATACGCAGTATTTT. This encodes CAGRETSTDTQYF.